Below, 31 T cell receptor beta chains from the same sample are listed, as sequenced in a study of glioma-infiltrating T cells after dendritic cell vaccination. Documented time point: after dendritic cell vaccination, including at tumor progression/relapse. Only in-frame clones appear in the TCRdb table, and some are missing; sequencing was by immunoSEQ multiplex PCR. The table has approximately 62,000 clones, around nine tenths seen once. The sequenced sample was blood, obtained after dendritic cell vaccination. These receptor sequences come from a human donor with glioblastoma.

CDR3 sequence: CASSLNRAFNQPQHF. The CDR3 DNA follows: TGTGCCAGCAGTTTGAACAGGGCCTTCAATCAGCCCCAGCATTTT. The chain uses TRBV27 and TRBJ1-5; the D gene is possibly TRBD1 (6 bases). The CDR3 contains 15 residues. Germline loops: CDR1 MNHEY, CDR2 SMNVEV (reference sequence). Trimming cost V 3 bases and J 3 bases, with 12 bases left between them.

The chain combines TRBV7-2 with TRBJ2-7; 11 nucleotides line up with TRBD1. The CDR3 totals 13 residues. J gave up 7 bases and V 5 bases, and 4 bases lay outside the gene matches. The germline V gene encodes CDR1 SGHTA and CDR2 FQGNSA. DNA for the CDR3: TGTGCCAGCAGCCGGGACAGGGGGTCTGAGCAGTACTTC. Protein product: CASSRDRGSEQYF.

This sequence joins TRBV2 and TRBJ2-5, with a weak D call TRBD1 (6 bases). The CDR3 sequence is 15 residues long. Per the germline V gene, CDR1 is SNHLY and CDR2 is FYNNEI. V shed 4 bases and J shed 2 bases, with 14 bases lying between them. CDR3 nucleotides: TGTGCCAGCAGTGGGGGCTTCGGACAGCAAGAGACCCAGTACTTC. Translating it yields CASSGGFGQQETQYF.

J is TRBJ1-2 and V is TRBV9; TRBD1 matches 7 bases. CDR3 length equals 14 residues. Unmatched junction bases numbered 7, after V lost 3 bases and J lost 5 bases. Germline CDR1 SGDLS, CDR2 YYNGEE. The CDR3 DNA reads TGTGCCAGCAGCGCTGAGACAGGGCTATATGGCTACACCTTC. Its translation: CASSAETGLYGYTF.

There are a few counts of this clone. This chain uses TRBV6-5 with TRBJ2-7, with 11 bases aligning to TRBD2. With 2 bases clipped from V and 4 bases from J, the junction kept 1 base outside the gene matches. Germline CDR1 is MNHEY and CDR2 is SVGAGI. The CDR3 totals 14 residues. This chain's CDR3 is CASSYTSGSYEQYF. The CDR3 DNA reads TGTGCCAGCAGTTACACTAGCGGGAGTTACGAGCAGTACTTC.

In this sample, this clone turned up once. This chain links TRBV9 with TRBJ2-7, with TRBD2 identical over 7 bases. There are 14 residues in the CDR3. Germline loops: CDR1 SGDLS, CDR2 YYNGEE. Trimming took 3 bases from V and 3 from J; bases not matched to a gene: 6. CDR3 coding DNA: TGTGCCAGCAGCGAGCGGGACGAAGACTACGAGCAGTACTTC. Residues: CASSERDEDYEQYF.

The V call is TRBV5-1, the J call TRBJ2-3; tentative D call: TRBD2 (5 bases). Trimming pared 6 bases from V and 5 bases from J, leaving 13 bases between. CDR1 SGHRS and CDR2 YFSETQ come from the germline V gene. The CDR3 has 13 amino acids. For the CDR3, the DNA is TGCGCCAGCAACCGAGGCCGGGAAGATACGCAGTATTTT. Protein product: CASNRGREDTQYF.

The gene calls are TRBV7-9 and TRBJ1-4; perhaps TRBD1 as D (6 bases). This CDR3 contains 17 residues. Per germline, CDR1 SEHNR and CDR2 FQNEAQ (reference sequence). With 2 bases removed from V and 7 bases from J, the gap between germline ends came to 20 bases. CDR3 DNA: TGTGCCAGCAGCTTAAGGGGCCACAGGGACATAGGTGAAAAACTGTTTTTT. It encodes CASSLRGHRDIGEKLFF.

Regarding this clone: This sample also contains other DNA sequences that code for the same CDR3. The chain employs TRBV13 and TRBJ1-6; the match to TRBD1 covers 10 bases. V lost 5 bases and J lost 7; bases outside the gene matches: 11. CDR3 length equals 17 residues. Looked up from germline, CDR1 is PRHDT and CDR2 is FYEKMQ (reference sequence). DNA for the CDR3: TGTGCCAGCAGCCGCGTGACAGGGGGCGTTTGGAATTCACCCCTCCACTTT. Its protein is CASSRVTGGVWNSPLHF.

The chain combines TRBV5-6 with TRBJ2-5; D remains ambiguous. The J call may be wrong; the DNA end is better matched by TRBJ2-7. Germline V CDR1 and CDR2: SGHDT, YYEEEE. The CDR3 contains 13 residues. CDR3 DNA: TGTGCCAGCAGCGCTCCACGCTCCTACGAGCAGTACTTC. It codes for CASSAPRSYEQYF.

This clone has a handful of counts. CDR3 sequence: CASSEISRGTNEKLFF. The CDR3 DNA is TGTGCCAGCAGTGAAATTTCCAGGGGGACTAATGAAAAACTGTTTTTT. The rearrangement uses TRBV6-1 and TRBJ1-4; 7 nucleotides agree with TRBD1. Germline V CDR1 and CDR2: MNHNS, SASEGT. There are 16 residues in the CDR3. Trimming at V came to 2 bases and at J to 2 bases, leaving 5 bases not matched to a gene.

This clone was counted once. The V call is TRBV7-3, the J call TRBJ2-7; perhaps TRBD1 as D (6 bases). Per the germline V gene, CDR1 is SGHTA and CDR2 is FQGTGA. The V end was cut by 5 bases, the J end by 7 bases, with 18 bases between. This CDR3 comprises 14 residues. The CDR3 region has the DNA TGTGCCAGCAGCGAAACAGGGCCAACGGGGGAGCAGTACTTC. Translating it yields CASSETGPTGEQYF.

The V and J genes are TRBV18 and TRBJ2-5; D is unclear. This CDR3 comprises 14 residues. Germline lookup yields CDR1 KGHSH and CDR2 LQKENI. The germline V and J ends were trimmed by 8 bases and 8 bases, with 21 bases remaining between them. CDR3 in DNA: TGTGCCAGCCCGACTCGCGAAGAGAAGAGAACCCAGTACTTC. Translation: CASPTREEKRTQYF.

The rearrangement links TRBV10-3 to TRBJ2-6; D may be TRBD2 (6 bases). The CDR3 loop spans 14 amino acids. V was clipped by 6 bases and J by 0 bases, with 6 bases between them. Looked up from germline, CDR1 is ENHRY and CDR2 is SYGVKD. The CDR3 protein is CAIRGGSGANVLTF. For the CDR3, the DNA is TGTGCCATCAGGGGGGGCTCTGGGGCCAACGTCCTGACTTTC.

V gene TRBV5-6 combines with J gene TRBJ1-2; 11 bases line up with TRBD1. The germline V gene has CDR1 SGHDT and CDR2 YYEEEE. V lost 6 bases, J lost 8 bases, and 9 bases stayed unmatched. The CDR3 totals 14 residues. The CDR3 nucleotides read TGTGCCAGCAATGAGGGGACAGGGGGTCAGGGCTACACCTTC. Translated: CASNEGTGGQGYTF.

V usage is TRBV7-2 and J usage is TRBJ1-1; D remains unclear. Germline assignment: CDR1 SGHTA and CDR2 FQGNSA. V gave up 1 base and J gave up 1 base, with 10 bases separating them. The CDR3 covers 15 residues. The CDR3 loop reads CASSLESAENTEAFF. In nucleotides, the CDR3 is TGTGCCAGCAGCTTAGAATCGGCGGAGAACACTGAAGCTTTCTTT.

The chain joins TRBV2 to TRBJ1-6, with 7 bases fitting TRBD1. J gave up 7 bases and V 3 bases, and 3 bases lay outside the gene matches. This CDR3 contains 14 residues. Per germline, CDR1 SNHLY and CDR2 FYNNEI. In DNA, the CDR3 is TGTGCCAGCAGTGAGGACAGGTTCAATTCACCCCTCCACTTT. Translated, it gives CASSEDRFNSPLHF.

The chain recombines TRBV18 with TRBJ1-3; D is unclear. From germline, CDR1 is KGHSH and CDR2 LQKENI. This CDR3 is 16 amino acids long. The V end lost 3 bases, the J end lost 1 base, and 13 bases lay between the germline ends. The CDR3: CASSPGSGKSGNTIYF. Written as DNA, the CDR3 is TGTGCCAGCTCACCGGGTTCGGGGAAGTCTGGAAACACCATATATTTT.

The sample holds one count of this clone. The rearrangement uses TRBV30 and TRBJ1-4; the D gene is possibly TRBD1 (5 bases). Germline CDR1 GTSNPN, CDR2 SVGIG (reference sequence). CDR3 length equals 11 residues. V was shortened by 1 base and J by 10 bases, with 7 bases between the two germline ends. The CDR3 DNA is TGTGCCTGGAGTGGGGGGGGAAAACTGTTTTTT. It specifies CAWSGGGKLFF.

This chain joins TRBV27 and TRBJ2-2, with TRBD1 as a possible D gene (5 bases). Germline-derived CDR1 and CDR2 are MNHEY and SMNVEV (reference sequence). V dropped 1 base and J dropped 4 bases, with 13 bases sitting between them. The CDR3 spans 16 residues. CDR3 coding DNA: TGTGCCAGCAGTTTATATTTGGGGCTTAGCACCGGGGAGCTGTTTTTT. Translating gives CASSLYLGLSTGELFF.

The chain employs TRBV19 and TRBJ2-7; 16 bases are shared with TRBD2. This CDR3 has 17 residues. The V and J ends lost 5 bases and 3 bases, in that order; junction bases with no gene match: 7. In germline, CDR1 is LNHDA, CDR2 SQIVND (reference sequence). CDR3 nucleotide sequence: TGTGCCAGTAGTTCCGGGACTAGCGGGAGGGCCCTCTACGAGCAGTACTTC. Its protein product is CASSSGTSGRALYEQYF.

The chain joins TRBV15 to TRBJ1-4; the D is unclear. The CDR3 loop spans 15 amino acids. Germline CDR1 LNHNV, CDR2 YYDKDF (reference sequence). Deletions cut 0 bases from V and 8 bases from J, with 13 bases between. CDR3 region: CATSREGRNGEKLFF. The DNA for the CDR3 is TGTGCCACCAGCAGAGAGGGCAGGAATGGAGAAAAACTGTTTTTT.

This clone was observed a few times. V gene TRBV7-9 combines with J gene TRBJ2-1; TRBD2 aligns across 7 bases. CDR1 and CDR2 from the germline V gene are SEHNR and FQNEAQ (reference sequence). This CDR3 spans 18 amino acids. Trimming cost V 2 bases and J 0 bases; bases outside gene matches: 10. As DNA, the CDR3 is TGTGCCAGCAGCTTATTAGGGCTAGCGGCGAGCTCCTACAATGAGCAGTTCTTC. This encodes CASSLLGLAASSYNEQFF. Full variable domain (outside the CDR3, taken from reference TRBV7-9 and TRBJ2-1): DTGVSQNPRHKITKRGQNVTFRCDPISEHNRLYWYRQTLGQGPEFLTYFQNEAQLEKSRLLSDRFSAERPKGSFSTLEIQRTEQGDSAMYLCASSLLGLAASSYNEQFFGPGTRLTVL.

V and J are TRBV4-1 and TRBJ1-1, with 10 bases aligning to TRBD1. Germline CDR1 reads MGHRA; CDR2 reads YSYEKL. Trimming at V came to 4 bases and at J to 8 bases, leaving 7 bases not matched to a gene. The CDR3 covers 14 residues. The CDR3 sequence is CASSLGTGVLEAFF. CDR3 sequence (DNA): TGCGCCAGCAGCCTCGGGACAGGGGTACTAGAAGCTTTCTTT.

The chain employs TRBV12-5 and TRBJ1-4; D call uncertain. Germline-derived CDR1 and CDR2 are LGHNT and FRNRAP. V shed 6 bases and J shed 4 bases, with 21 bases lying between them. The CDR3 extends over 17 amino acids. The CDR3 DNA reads TGTGCTAGTGGGCAAGAGAGGGCCGTAAGAAGTAATGAAAAACTGTTTTTT. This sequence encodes CASGQERAVRSNEKLFF. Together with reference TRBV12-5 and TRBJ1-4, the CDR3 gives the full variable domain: DARVTQTPRHKVTEMGQEVTMRCQPILGHNTVFWYRQTMMQGLELLAYFRNRAPLDDSGMPKDRFSAEMPDATLATLKIQPSEPRDSAVYFCASGQERAVRSNEKLFFGSGTQLSVL.

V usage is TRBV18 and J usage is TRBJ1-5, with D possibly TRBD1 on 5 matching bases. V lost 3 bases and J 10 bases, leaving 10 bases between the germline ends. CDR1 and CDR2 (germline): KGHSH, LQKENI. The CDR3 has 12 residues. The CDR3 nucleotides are TGTGCCAGCTCACCTACAGGTCCCCCCCAGCATTTT. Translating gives CASSPTGPPQHF.

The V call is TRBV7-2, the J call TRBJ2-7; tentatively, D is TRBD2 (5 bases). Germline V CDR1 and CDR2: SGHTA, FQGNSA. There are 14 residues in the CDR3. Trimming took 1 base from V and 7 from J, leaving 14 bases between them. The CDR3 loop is CASSLGSANLEQYF. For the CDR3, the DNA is TGTGCCAGCAGCTTAGGTAGCGCCAATTTAGAGCAGTACTTC.

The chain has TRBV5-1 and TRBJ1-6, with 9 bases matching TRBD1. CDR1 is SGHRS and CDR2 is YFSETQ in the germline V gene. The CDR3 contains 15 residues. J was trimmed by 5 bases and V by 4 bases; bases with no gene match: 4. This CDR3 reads CASSRRDRDNSPLHF. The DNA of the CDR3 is TGCGCCAGCAGCAGACGGGACAGGGATAATTCACCCCTCCACTTT.

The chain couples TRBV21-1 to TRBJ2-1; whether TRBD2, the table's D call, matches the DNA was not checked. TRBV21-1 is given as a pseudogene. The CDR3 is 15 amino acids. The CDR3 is CASRLDGDSYNEQFF. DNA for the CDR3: TGTGCCAGCAGATTGGACGGGGACTCCTACAATGAGCAGTTCTTC.

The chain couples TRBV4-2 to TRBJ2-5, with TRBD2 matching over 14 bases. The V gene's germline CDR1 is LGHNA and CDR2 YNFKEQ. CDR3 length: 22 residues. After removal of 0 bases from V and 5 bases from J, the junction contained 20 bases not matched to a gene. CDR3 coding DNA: TGTGCCAGCAGCCAAGATGGTTGCGGACTAGCGGGGGGCATTGACGACCTGGAGACCCAGTACTTC. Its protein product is CASSQDGCGLAGGIDDLETQYF.

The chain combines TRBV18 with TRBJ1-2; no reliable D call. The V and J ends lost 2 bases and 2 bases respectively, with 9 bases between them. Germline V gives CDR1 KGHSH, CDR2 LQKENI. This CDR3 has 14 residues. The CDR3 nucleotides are TGTGCCAGCTCACCAGATCGGGTAAACTATGGCTACACCTTC. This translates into CASSPDRVNYGYTF.